This T cell receptor beta chain stems from a study of chemoradiotherapy in HPV16-positive cancers. Data came from immunoSEQ multiplex PCR; TCRdb stores just in-frame clones and leaves some out. Of 8,500 to 9,000 clones listed, 74% are singletons. Trimming removed 0 bases at V and 6 bases at J, with 9 bases between. CDR3 length: 14 amino acids. Germline loops: CDR1 ENHRY, CDR2 SYGVKD. This clone was seen once. Sample acquisition took place from a patient who underwent chemoradiotherapy. The rearrangement joins TRBV10-3 to TRBJ1-3; D is perhaps TRBD1 (5 bases). This receptor was taken from a human donor with HPV-associated anogenital cancer. CDR3 nucleotides: TGTGCCATCAGTGAGTCAAAGGGGAAAAACACCATATATTTT. The encoded protein is CAISESKGKNTIYF.